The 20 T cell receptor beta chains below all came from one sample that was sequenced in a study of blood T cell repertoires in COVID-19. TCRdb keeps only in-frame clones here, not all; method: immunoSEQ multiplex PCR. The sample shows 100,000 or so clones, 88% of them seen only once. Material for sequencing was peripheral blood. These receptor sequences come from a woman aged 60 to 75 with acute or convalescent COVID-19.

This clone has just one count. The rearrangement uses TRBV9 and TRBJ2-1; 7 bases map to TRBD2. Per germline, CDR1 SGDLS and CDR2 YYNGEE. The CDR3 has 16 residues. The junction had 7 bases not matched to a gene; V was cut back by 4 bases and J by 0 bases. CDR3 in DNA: TGTGCCAGCAGCCTCACTAGCGACAGCTCCTACAATGAGCAGTTCTTC. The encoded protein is CASSLTSDSSYNEQFF.

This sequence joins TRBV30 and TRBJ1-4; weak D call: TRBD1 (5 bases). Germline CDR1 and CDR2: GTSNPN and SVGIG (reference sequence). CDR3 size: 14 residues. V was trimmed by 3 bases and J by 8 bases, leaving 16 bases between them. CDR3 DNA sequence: TGTGCCTGGAGCGCCGGGGCTGCGGGGGAAAAACTGTTTTTT. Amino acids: CAWSAGAAGEKLFF.

Here the CDR3 reads CASSPAAGALNEQFF. The CDR3 nucleotides are TGTGCCAGCAGCCCCGCGGCAGGGGCATTGAATGAGCAGTTCTTC. The J gene is TRBJ2-1, the V gene TRBV16, with D tentatively TRBD1 (6 bases). Trimming cost V 4 bases and J 7 bases, with 17 bases left between them. The germline V gene encodes CDR1 KGHSY and CDR2 FQNENV. The CDR3 is 15 amino acids.

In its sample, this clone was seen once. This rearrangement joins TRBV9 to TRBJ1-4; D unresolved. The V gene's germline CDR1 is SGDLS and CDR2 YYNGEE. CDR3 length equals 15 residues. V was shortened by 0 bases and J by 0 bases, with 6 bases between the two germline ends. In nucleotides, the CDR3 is TGTGCCAGCAGCGTAGGGCCAACAACTAATGAAAAACTGTTTTTT. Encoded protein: CASSVGPTTNEKLFF.

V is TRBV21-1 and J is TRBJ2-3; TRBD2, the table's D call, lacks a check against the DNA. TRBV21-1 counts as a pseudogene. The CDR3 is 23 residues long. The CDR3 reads CASSRESRNTGTSGKGSTDTQYF. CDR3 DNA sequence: TGTGCCAGCAGCAGAGAATCCAGAAATACAGGGACTAGCGGGAAAGGGTCCACAGATACGCAGTATTTT.

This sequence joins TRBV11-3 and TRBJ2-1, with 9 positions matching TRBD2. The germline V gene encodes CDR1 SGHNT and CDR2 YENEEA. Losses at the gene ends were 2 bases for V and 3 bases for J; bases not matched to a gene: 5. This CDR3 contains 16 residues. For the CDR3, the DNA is TGTGCCAGCAGCTTACGGGGCGGGAGGGGCTACAATGAGCAGTTCTTC. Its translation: CASSLRGGRGYNEQFF.

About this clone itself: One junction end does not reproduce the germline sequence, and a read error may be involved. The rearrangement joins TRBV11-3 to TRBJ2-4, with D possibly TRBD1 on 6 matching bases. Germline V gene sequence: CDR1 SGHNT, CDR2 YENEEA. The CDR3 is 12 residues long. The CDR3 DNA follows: TGTGCCAGCAGCTTAGAGGGGGCAGGGTATTGCTTC. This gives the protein CASSLEGAGYCF.

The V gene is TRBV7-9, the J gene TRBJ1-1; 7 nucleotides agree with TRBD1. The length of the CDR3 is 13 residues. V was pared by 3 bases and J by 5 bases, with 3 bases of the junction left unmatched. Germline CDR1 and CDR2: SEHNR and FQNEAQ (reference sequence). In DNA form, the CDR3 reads TGTGCCAGCAGCTTCGCAGGGGGAACTGAAGCTTTCTTT. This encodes CASSFAGGTEAFF.

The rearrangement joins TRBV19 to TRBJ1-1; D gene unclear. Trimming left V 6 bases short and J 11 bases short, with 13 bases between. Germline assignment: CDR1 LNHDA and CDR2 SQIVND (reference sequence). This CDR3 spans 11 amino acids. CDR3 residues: CASRHTTDAFF. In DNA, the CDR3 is TGTGCCAGTAGACATACTACCGACGCTTTCTTT.

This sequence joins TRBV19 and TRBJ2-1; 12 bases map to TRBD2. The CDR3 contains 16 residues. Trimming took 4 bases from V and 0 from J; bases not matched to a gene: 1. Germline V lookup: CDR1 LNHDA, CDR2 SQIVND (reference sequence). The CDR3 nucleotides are TGTGCCAGTAGTACTAGCGGGAGGGCCTCCTACAATGAGCAGTTCTTC. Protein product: CASSTSGRASYNEQFF.

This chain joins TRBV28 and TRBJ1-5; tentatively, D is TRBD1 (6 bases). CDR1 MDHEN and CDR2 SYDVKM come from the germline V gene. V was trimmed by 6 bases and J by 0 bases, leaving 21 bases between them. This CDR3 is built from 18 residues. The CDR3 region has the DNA TGTGCCAGCAGCTCTCAGGACAGTACATGGGTTAGCAATCAGCCCCAGCATTTT. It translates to CASSSQDSTWVSNQPQHF.

The CDR3 nucleotides read TGCGCCAGCAGCTCCCTCCCTCGACAGGCAGCGCCTGGCGAAAAACTGTTTTTT. Translated, it gives CASSSLPRQAAPGEKLFF. This chain links TRBV5-1 with TRBJ1-4; a weak D match, TRBD1 (6 bases). CDR3 length: 18 residues. Between the trimmed V and J ends, which lost 3 bases and 8 bases, there was a span of 26 bases. CDR1 and CDR2 (germline): SGHRS, YFSETQ.

The CDR3 here is CATSARTPGLAHTSTDTQYF. DNA of the CDR3: TGTGCCACCAGTGCCCGAACGCCGGGACTAGCGCATACTAGCACAGATACGCAGTATTTT. The chain is built from TRBV24-1 and TRBJ2-3; TRBD2 matches 10 bases. Looked up from germline, CDR1 is KGHDR and CDR2 is SFDVKD. The J segment lost 0 bases and the V segment lost 5 bases, leaving 16 bases of the junction unmatched. The CDR3 has 20 residues.

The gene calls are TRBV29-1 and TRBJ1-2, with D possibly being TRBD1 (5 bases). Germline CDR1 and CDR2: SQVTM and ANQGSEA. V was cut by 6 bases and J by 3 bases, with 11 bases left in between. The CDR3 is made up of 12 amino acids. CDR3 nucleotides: TGCAGCGTCGATGACAGACACTATGGCTACACCTTC. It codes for CSVDDRHYGYTF.

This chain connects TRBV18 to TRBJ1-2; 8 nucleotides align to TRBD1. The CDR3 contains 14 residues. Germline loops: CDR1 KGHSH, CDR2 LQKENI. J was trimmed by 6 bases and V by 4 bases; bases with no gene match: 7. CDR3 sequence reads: CASSLKAGGNGYTF. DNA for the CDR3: TGTGCCAGCTCACTCAAAGCAGGGGGCAATGGCTACACCTTC.

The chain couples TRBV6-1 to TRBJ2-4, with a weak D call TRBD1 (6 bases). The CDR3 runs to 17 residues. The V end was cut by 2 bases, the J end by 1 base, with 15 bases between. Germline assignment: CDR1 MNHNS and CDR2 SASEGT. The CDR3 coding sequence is TGTGCCAGCAGTGAATTTACAGGGTATGGGGCCAAAAACATTCAGTACTTC. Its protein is CASSEFTGYGAKNIQYF.

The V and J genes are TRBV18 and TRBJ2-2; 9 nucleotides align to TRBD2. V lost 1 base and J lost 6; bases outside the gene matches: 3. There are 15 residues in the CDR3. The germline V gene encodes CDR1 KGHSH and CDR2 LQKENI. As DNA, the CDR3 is TGTGCCAGCTCACCACTAGCGGGAGTCTCCGGGGAGCTGTTTTTT. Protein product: CASSPLAGVSGELFF. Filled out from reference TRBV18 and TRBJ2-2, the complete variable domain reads NAGVMQNPRHLVRRRGQEARLRCSPMKGHSHVYWYRQLPEEGLKFMVYLQKENIIDESGMPKERFSAEFPKEGPSILRIQQVVRGDSAAYFCASSPLAGVSGELFFGEGSRLTVL.

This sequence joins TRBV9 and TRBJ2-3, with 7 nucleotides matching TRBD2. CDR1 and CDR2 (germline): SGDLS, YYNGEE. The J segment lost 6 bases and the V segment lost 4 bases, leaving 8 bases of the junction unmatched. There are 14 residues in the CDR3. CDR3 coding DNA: TGTGCCAGCAGCCAGCGGGGAAGGGGTGATACGCAGTATTTT. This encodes CASSQRGRGDTQYF. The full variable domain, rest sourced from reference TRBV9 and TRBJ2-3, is DSGVTQTPKHLITATGQRVTLRCSPRSGDLSVYWYQQSLDQGLQFLIQYYNGEERAKGNILERFSAQQFPDLHSELNLSSLELGDSALYFCASSQRGRGDTQYFGPGTRLTVL.

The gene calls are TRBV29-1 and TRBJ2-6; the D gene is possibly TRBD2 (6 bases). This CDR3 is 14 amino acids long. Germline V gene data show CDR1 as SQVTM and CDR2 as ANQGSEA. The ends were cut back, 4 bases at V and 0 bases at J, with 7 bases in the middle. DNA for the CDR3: TGCAGCGTTGGGGGGGTCTCTGGGGCCAACGTCCTGACTTTC. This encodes CSVGGVSGANVLTF.

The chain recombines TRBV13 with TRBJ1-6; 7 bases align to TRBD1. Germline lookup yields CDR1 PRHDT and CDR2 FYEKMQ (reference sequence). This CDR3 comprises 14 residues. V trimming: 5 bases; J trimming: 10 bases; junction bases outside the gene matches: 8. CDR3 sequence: CASSKAGTASPLHF. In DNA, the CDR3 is TGTGCCAGCAGCAAGGCCGGGACAGCCTCACCCCTCCACTTT. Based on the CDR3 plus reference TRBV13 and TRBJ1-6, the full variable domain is AAGVIQSPRHLIKEKRETATLKCYPIPRHDTVYWYQQGPGQDPQFLISFYEKMQSDKGSIPDRFSAQQFSDYHSELNMSSLELGDSALYFCASSKAGTASPLHFGNGTRLTVT.